The 15 T cell receptor beta chains reported below all come from one sample, sequenced in a study of OX40 agonist ivuxolimab in advanced cancers. Assay: immunoSEQ multiplex PCR; the TCRdb copy retains only in-frame clones and omits some. The top ten hold more than 0.95% of the sample, which has some 100,000 clones, around 80% seen once. Specimen: CD4+ or CD8+ T cells sorted from blood, collected in a trial of the OX40 agonist ivuxolimab. These receptors were obtained from an adult with an advanced solid tumor such as melanoma, head and neck, liver or kidney cancer.

The J gene is TRBJ2-2, the V gene TRBV19; TRBD2 agrees at 11 bases. CDR3 length equals 16 residues. J lost 3 bases, V lost 1 base, and 1 base had no gene match. The germline CDR1 and CDR2 sequences are LNHDA and SQIVND (reference sequence). CDR3 protein: CASSIVAGGYTGELFF. The CDR3 nucleotides read TGTGCCAGTAGTATAGTAGCGGGGGGGTACACCGGGGAGCTGTTTTTT.

This chain uses TRBV2 with TRBJ2-2, with 7 bases identical to TRBD1. The CDR3 is made up of 13 amino acids. Germline assignment: CDR1 SNHLY and CDR2 FYNNEI. The junction had 2 bases not matched to a gene; V was cut back by 6 bases and J by 4 bases. The CDR3 DNA reads as TGTGCCAGCAGAGGACAGGCCACCGGGGAGCTGTTTTTT. It translates to CASRGQATGELFF.

The V and J genes are TRBV5-1 and TRBJ1-2; D gene ambiguous. Germline V gene lookup returns CDR1 SGHRS and CDR2 YFSETQ. The CDR3 loop spans 13 amino acids. V was cut by 4 bases and J by 4 bases, with 11 bases left in between. The CDR3 coding sequence is TGCGCCAGCAGCGCAGTAGCCGCCTATGGCTACACCTTC. Translation gives CASSAVAAYGYTF.

This chain joins TRBV6-5 and TRBJ1-2, with TRBD1 matching over 9 bases. The CDR3 consists of 14 residues. V shed 5 bases and J 2 bases; nucleotides not matched to a gene: 3. Germline V gene data show CDR1 as MNHEY and CDR2 as SVGAGI. CDR3 sequence (DNA): TGTGCCAGCAGTCCCGGGACAGGGAACTATGGCTACACCTTC. This sequence encodes CASSPGTGNYGYTF.

The chain recombines TRBV6-1 with TRBJ2-3; 9 nucleotides match TRBD2. The J segment lost 2 bases and the V segment lost 2 bases, leaving 2 bases of the junction unmatched. Germline V CDR1 and CDR2: MNHNS, SASEGT. The CDR3 totals 15 residues. The CDR3 nucleotides are TGTGCCAGCAGTGAAAGCGGGGGGACCACAGATACGCAGTATTTT. Protein sequence: CASSESGGTTDTQYF.

The chain links TRBV2 to TRBJ2-7; 14 positions match TRBD2. Germline trimming cut 5 bases from V and 6 bases from J; bases unmatched to any gene: 3. Germline loops: CDR1 SNHLY, CDR2 FYNNEI. CDR3 size: 14 residues. The CDR3 is CASSLTSGGGEQYF. In DNA form, the CDR3 reads TGTGCCAGCAGTCTGACTAGCGGGGGGGGCGAGCAGTACTTC.

This clone was recorded only once. The rearrangement uses TRBV28 and TRBJ2-3, with 7 bases aligning to TRBD1. After removal of 4 bases from V and 2 bases from J, the junction contained 12 bases not matched to a gene. The CDR3 has 17 amino acids. CDR1 and CDR2 from the germline V gene are MDHEN and SYDVKM. The CDR3 here is CASSYPLPGQYTDTQYF. In DNA form, the CDR3 reads TGTGCCAGCAGTTATCCCCTCCCGGGACAGTACACAGATACGCAGTATTTT. The variable domain in full, completed from reference TRBV28 and TRBJ2-3, reads DVKVTQSSRYLVKRTGEKVFLECVQDMDHENMFWYRQDPGLGLRLIYFSYDVKMKEKGDIPEGYSVSREKKERFSLILESASTNQTSMYLCASSYPLPGQYTDTQYFGPGTRLTVL.

The CDR3 sequence: CASSYSTDSPLHF. The CDR3 nucleotides are TGTGCCAGCAGTTACTCGACAGATTCACCCCTCCACTTT. This chain joins TRBV6-5 and TRBJ1-6; D perhaps matches TRBD1 (5 bases). CDR3 length equals 13 residues. The V and J ends lost 0 bases and 8 bases respectively, with 5 bases between them. Germline V gives CDR1 MNHEY, CDR2 SVGAGI.

The chain links TRBV4-2 to TRBJ1-5; possible D gene TRBD1, 5 bases. CDR3 length equals 17 residues. Germline V CDR1 and CDR2: LGHNA, YNFKEQ. V shed 0 bases and J shed 1 base, with 13 bases lying between them. The CDR3: CASSQEVRGRSNQPQHF. CDR3 in DNA: TGTGCCAGCAGCCAAGAAGTACGGGGGAGAAGCAATCAGCCCCAGCATTTT.

V and J are TRBV27 and TRBJ1-6; 7 positions agree with TRBD1. Trimming at V came to 2 bases and at J to 2 bases, leaving 3 bases not matched to a gene. This CDR3 region has 16 residues. Per the germline V gene, CDR1 is MNHEY and CDR2 is SMNVEV (reference sequence). The CDR3 coding sequence is TGTGCCAGCAGTTTAGGGCAGGGGGCCTATAATTCACCCCTCCACTTT. It specifies CASSLGQGAYNSPLHF.

This chain joins TRBV10-2 and TRBJ2-1; D gene uncertain. The CDR3 runs to 12 residues. The germline CDR1 and CDR2 sequences are WSHSY and SAAADI. Trimming shortened V by 4 bases and J by 9 bases, and 10 bases separated the two germline ends. The CDR3 reads CASSGSWIEQFF. The DNA for the CDR3 is TGCGCCAGCAGTGGGTCTTGGATTGAGCAGTTCTTC.

This sequence joins TRBV7-7 and TRBJ2-5; the match to TRBD2 covers 8 bases. Germline lookup yields CDR1 SSHAT and CDR2 FNYEAQ (reference sequence). V shed 5 bases, J shed 9 bases, and the junction held 14 bases outside the gene matches. This CDR3 spans 15 amino acids. CDR3 sequence reads: CASSPLAGEAGAQYF. As DNA, the CDR3 is TGTGCCAGCAGCCCCCTAGCGGGCGAAGCAGGGGCCCAGTACTTC.

The genes are TRBV6-5 and TRBJ1-1; D is possibly TRBD1 (5 bases). The length of the CDR3 is 13 residues. Looked up from germline, CDR1 is MNHEY and CDR2 is SVGAGI. V lost 6 bases to trimming and J lost 10 bases, with 18 bases between them. This chain's CDR3 is CASRPVGVRRAFF. The CDR3, as DNA: TGTGCCAGCAGGCCAGTGGGGGTGCGTCGAGCTTTCTTT.

The V call is TRBV18, the J call TRBJ2-1, with D possibly being TRBD2 (6 bases). Germline V CDR1 and CDR2: KGHSH, LQKENI. The CDR3 covers 14 residues. V was pared by 2 bases and J by 4 bases, with 9 bases between. The DNA of the CDR3 is TGTGCCAGCTCACCAATGGCGGGATACAATGAGCAGTTCTTC. It specifies CASSPMAGYNEQFF. The full variable domain, in which reference TRBV18 and TRBJ2-1 provide the parts outside the CDR3, is NAGVMQNPRHLVRRRGQEARLRCSPMKGHSHVYWYRQLPEEGLKFMVYLQKENIIDESGMPKERFSAEFPKEGPSILRIQQVVRGDSAAYFCASSPMAGYNEQFFGPGTRLTVL.

The genes are TRBV7-8 and TRBJ2-3, with D possibly being TRBD1 (6 bases). This CDR3 has 15 residues. Trimming took 3 bases from V and 2 from J, leaving 12 bases between them. CDR1 is SGHVS, CDR2 FQNEAQ, per germline. The chain's CDR3 is CASSLEGQFTDTQYF. In nucleotides, the CDR3 is TGTGCCAGCAGCTTGGAAGGACAGTTCACAGATACGCAGTATTTT.